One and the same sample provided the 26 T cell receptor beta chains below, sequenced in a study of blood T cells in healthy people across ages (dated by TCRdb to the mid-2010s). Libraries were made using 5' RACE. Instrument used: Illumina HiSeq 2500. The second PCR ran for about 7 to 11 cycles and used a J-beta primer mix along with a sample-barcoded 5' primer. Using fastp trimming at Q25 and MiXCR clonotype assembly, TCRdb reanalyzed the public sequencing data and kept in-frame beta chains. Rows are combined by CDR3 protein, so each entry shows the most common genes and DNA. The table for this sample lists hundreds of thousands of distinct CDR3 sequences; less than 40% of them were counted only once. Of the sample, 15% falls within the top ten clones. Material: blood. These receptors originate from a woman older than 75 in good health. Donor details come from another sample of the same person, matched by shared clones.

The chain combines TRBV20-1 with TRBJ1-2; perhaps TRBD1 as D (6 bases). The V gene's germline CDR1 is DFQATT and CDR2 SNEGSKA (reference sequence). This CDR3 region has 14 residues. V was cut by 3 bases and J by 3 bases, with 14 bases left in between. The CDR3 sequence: CSASRNRVDYGYTF. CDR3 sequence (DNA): TGCAGTGCTAGTAGAAACAGGGTTGACTATGGCTACACCTTC.

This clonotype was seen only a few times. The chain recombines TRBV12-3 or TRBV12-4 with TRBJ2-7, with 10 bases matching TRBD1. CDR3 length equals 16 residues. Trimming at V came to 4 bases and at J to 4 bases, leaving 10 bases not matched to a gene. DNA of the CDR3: TGTGCCAGCAGTTCGTCGAGGGGACAGGGGCCGTACGAGCAGTACTTC. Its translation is CASSSSRGQGPYEQYF.

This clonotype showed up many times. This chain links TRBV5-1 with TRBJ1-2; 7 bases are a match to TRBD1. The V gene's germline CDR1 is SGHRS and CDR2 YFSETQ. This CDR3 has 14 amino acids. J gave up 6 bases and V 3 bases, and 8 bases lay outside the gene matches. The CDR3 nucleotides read TGCGCCAGCAGCTCGGGGGGACAGAGGAATGGCTACACCTTC. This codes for CASSSGGQRNGYTF.

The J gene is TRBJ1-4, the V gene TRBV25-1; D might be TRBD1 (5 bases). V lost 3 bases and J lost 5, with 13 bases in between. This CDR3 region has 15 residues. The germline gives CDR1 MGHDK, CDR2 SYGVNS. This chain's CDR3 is CASSEQQGLNEKLFF. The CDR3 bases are TGTGCCAGCAGTGAGCAGCAGGGACTCAATGAAAAACTGTTTTTT.

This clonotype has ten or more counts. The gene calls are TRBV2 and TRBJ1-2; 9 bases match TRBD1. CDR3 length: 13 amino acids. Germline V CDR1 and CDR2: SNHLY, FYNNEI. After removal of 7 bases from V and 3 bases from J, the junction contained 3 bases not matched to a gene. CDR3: CASTGQGHYGYTF. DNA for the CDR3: TGTGCCAGCACAGGACAGGGGCACTATGGCTACACCTTC.

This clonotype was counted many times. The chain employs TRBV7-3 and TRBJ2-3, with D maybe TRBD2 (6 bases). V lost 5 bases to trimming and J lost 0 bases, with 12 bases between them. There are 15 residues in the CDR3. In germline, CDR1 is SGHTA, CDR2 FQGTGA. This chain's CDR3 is CASSPSGQSTDTQYF. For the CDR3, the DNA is TGTGCCAGCAGCCCGAGCGGGCAGAGCACAGATACGCAGTATTTT.

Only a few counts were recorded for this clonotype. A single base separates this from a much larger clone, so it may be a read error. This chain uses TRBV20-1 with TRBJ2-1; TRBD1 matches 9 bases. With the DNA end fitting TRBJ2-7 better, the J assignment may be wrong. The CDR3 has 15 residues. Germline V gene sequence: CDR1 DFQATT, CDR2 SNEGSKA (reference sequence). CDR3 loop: CSARARDRAYNEQYF. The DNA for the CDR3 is TGCAGTGCTAGAGCCCGGGACAGGGCCTACAATGAGCAGTACTTC.

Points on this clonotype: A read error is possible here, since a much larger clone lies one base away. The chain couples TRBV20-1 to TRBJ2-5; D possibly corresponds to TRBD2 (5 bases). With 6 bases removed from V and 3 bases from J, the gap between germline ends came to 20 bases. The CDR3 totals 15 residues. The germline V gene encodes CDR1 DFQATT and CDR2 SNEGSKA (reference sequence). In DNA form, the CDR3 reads TGCAGTGCAAACGAGGAGGTCAAGGAGGAAGAGACCCAGTACTTC. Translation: CSANEEVKEEETQYF.

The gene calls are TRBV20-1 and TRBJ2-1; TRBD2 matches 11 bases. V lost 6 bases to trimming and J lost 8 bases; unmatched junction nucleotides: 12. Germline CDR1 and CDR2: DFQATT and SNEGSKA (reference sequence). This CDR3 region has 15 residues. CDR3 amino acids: CSAPPGLAGGYEQFF. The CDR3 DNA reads TGCAGTGCCCCTCCAGGGCTAGCGGGAGGATATGAGCAGTTCTTC.

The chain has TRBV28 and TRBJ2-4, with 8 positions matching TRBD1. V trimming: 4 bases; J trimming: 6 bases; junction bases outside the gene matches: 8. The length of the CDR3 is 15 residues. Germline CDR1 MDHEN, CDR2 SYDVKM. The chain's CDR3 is CASSYQQGARNIQYF. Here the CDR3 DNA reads TGTGCCAGCAGTTATCAGCAGGGGGCGAGAAACATTCAGTACTTC.

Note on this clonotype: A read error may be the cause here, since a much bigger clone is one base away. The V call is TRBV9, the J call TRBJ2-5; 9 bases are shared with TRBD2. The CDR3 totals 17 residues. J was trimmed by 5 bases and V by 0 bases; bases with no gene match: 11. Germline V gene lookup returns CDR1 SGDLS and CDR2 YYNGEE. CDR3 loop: CASSVEECGTSRETQYF. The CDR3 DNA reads TGTGCCAGCAGCGTAGAAGAGTGTGGGACTAGCAGGGAGACCCAGTACTTC.

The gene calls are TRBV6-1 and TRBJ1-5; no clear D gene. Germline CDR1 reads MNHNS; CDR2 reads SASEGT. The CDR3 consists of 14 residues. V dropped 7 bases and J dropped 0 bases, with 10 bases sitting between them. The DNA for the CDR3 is TGTGCCAGCATCCCTATTCATAGCAATCAGCCCCAGCATTTT. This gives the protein CASIPIHSNQPQHF.

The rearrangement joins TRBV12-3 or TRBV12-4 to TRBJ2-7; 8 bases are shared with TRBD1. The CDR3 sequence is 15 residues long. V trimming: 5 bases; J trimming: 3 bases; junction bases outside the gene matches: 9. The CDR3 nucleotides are TGTGCCAGCAGTGGTTGGACAGGGAGATACTACGAGCAGTACTTC. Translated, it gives CASSGWTGRYYEQYF.

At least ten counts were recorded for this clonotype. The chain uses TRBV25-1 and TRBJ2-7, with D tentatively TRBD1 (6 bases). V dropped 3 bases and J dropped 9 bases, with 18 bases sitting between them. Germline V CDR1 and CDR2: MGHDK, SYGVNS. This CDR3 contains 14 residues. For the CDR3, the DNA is TGTGCCAGCAGTGATTCAGGGGCAAGGGGTGGGCAGTACTTC. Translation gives CASSDSGARGGQYF.

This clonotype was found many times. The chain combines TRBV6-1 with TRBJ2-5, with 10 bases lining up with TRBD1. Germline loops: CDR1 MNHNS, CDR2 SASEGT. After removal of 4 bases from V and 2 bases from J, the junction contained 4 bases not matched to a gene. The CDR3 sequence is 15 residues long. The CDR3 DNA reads TGTGCCAGCAGTGCCCGGGACAGGGGACAAGAGACCCAGTACTTC. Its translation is CASSARDRGQETQYF.

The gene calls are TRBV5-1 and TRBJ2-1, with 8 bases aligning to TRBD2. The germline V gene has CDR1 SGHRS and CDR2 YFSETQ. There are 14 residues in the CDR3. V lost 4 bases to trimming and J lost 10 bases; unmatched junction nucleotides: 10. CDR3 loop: CASSSGSRDGEQFF. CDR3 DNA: TGCGCCAGCAGCAGCGGGAGCAGGGACGGGGAGCAGTTCTTC.

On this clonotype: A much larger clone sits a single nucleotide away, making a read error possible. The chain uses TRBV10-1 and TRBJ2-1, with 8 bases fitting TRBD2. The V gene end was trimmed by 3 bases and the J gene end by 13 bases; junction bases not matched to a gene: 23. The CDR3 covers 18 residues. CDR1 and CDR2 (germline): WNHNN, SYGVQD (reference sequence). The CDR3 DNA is TGCGCCAGCAGTGACCCCCGGGGGGGCGCGGCCCCCGATCAGACCCAGTTCTTC. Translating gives CASSDPRGGAAPDQTQFF.

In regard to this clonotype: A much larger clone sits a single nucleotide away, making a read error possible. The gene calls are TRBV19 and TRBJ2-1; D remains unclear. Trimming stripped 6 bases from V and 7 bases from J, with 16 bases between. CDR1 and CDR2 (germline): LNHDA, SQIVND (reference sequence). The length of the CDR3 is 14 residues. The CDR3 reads CASRILGQGNEQFF. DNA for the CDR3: TGTGCCAGTAGGATTCTAGGCCAAGGGAATGAGCAGTTCTTC.

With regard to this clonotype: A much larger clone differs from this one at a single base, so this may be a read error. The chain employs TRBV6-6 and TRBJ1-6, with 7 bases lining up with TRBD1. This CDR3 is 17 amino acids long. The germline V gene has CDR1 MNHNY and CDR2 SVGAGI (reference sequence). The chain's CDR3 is CPSSYGVGGRGNSPLHF. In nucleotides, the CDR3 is TGTCCCAGCAGTTACGGGGTAGGGGGCCGTGGGAATTCACCCCTCCACTTT.

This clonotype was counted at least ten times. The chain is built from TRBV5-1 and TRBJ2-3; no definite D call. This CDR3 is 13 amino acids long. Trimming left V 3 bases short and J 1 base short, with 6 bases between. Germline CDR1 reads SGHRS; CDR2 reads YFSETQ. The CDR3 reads CASSSDRTDTQYF. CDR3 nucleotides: TGCGCCAGCAGCTCTGACCGCACAGATACGCAGTATTTT.

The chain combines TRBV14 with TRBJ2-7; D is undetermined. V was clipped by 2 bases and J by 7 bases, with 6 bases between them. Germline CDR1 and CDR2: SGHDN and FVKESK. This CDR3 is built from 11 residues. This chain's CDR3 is CASSQPFEQYF. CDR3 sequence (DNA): TGTGCCAGCAGCCAACCGTTTGAGCAGTACTTC. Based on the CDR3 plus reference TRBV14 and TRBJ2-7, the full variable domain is EAGVTQFPSHSVIEKGQTVTLRCDPISGHDNLYWYRRVMGKEIKFLLHFVKESKQDESGMPNNRFLAERTGGTYSTLKVQPAELEDSGVYFCASSQPFEQYFGPGTRLTVT.

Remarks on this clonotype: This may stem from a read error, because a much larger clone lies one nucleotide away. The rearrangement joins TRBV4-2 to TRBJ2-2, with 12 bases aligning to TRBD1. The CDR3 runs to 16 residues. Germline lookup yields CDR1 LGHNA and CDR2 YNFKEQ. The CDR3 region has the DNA TGTGCCAGCAGCCCTCAGGGGACAGGGGGCTCCGGGGAGCGGTTTTTT. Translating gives CASSPQGTGGSGERFF.

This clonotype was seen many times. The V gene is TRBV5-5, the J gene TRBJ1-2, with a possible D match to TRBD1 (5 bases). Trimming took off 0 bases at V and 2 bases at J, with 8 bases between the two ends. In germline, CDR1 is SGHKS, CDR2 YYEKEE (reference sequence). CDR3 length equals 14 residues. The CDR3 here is CASSLVEGNYGYTF. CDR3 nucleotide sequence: TGTGCCAGCAGCTTGGTAGAGGGGAACTATGGCTACACCTTC.

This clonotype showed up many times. CDR3 sequence: CASSLGTGRLTLGANVLTF. The CDR3 DNA sequence: TGTGCCAGCAGCTTGGGGACCGGGAGGTTGACTCTGGGGGCCAACGTCCTGACTTTC. V usage is TRBV5-6 and J usage is TRBJ2-6; 7 bases line up with TRBD2. V lost 0 bases and J lost 4; bases outside the gene matches: 13. This CDR3 spans 19 amino acids. The germline CDR1 and CDR2 sequences are SGHDT and YYEEEE.

The CDR3 nucleotides read TGTGCCAGCAGCTTAGCGGACGGGGCTGGGGGCTACACCTTC. Protein product: CASSLADGAGGYTF. The V gene is TRBV7-9, the J gene TRBJ1-2; D perhaps matches TRBD1 (5 bases). V was shortened by 0 bases and J by 8 bases, with 13 bases between the two germline ends. The CDR3 is made up of 14 amino acids. Germline V gene data show CDR1 as SEHNR and CDR2 as FQNEAQ (reference sequence).

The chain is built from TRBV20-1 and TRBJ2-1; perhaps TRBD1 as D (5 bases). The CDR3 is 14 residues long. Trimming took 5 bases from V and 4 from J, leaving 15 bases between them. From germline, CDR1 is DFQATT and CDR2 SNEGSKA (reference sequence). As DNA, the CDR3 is TGCAGTGCTCCCGACAGAACCCGGTACAATGAGCAGTTCTTC. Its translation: CSAPDRTRYNEQFF.